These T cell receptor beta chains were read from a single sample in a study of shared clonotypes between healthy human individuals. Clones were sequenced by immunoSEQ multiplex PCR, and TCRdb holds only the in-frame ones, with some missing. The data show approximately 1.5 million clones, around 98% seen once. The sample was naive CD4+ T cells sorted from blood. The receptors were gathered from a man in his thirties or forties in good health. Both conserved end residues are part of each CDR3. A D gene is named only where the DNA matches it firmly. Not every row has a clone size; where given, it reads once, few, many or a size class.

CDR3nt: TGTGCCAGCAGCTTAAATAGGGGGGGACAAGAGACCCAGTACTTC
CDR3aa: CASSLNRGGQETQYF
j_gene: TRBJ2-5
abundance: .
v_gene: TRBV9
d_gene: .
len: 15

CDR3nt: TGTGCCAGCAGTTACGAGGGTGAGCAGTTCTTC
CDR3aa: CASSYEGEQFF
j_gene: TRBJ2-1
abundance: .
v_gene: TRBV6-6
d_gene: .
len: 11

CDR3nt: TGTGCCAGCTCACCACCGTCTTTCCAAGAGACCCAGTACTTC
CDR3aa: CASSPPSFQETQYF
j_gene: TRBJ2-5
abundance: .
v_gene: TRBV18
d_gene: .
len: 14

CDR3nt: TGTGCCAGCAGCCACGGACCGACCTACGAGCAGTACTTC
CDR3aa: CASSHGPTYEQYF
j_gene: TRBJ2-7
abundance: .
v_gene: TRBV7-6
d_gene: .
len: 13

CDR3nt: TGTGCCAGCAGGGCACTAGCGGGACTTGGTGAGCAGTTCTTC
CDR3aa: CASRALAGLGEQFF
j_gene: TRBJ2-1
abundance: .
v_gene: TRBV7-6
d_gene: TRBD2
len: 14

CDR3nt: TGTGCCAGCAGCTTGGGGGACAGGAGCACAGATACGCAGTATTTT
CDR3aa: CASSLGDRSTDTQYF
j_gene: TRBJ2-3
abundance: .
v_gene: TRBV5-8
d_gene: TRBD1
len: 15

CDR3nt: TGTGCCAGTAGTATCGGCTTATCCCAAGAGACCCAGTACTTC
CDR3aa: CASSIGLSQETQYF
j_gene: TRBJ2-5
abundance: once
v_gene: TRBV19
d_gene: .
len: 14

CDR3nt: TGTGCCAGCAGTTTATTCTACCGGGACACCTACCGTGGCTACACCTTC
CDR3aa: CASSLFYRDTYRGYTF
j_gene: TRBJ1-2
abundance: .
v_gene: TRBV28
d_gene: .
len: 16

CDR3nt: TGTGCCAGCTCACCAGGGACGGACTATGGCTACACCTTC
CDR3aa: CASSPGTDYGYTF
j_gene: TRBJ1-2
abundance: once
v_gene: TRBV18
d_gene: .
len: 13

CDR3nt: TGTGCCAGCGGGAGTAGTACTAGCTACGAGCAGTACTTC
CDR3aa: CASGSSTSYEQYF
j_gene: TRBJ2-7
abundance: .
v_gene: TRBV11-2
d_gene: .
len: 13

CDR3nt: TGTGCCAGCAGCCTCGATCCGGGACTCTGGGGCGGCTACACCTTC
CDR3aa: CASSLDPGLWGGYTF
j_gene: TRBJ1-2
abundance: .
v_gene: TRBV27
d_gene: .
len: 15

CDR3nt: TGTGCCAGCAGTACAGGGGTACAGCCCCAGCATTTT
CDR3aa: CASSTGVQPQHF
j_gene: TRBJ1-5
abundance: .
v_gene: TRBV6-6
d_gene: TRBD1
len: 12

CDR3nt: TGTGCCAGCAGCTTAGAGGGACAGGGGGCTTCGAGATACACCGGGGAGCTGTTTTTT
CDR3aa: CASSLEGQGASRYTGELFF
j_gene: TRBJ2-2
abundance: .
v_gene: TRBV7-9
d_gene: TRBD1
len: 19

CDR3nt: TGTGCCAGCAGCCCCGGTGGCGGGAGGACAGATACGCAGTATTTT
CDR3aa: CASSPGGGRTDTQYF
j_gene: TRBJ2-3
abundance: .
v_gene: TRBV5-4
d_gene: TRBD2
len: 15

CDR3nt: TGTGCCAGTAGTAGCATCCACAATGAGCAGTTCTTC
CDR3aa: CASSSIHNEQFF
j_gene: TRBJ2-1
abundance: .
v_gene: TRBV19
d_gene: .
len: 12

CDR3nt: TGTGCCAGCAGCTTTCACCGGACTAGCGGGGACAATGAGCAGTTCTTC
CDR3aa: CASSFHRTSGDNEQFF
j_gene: TRBJ2-1
abundance: .
v_gene: TRBV7-9
d_gene: TRBD2
len: 16

CDR3nt: TGTGCCATCAGTGACGCGGGAGGGCATCAAGAGACCCAGTACTTC
CDR3aa: CAISDAGGHQETQYF
j_gene: TRBJ2-5
abundance: .
v_gene: TRBV10-3
d_gene: TRBD2
len: 15

CDR3nt: TGTGCCAGCAGCTTGACGGTTCGGGACATTCAGTACTTC
CDR3aa: CASSLTVRDIQYF
j_gene: TRBJ2-4
abundance: .
v_gene: TRBV11-3
d_gene: .
len: 13

CDR3nt: TGTGCCAGCAGTGGACCGGGACTAGCGGACTACAATGAGCAGTTCTTC
CDR3aa: CASSGPGLADYNEQFF
j_gene: TRBJ2-1
abundance: once
v_gene: TRBV6-1
d_gene: TRBD2
len: 16

CDR3nt: TGTGCCAGCAGCTTGGAGGGACTAGCGGGAGTCTATGAGCAGTTCTTC
CDR3aa: CASSLEGLAGVYEQFF
j_gene: TRBJ2-1
abundance: once
v_gene: TRBV5-4
d_gene: TRBD2
len: 16

CDR3nt: TGTGCCAGTAGCGACAGGGGGGGTGGCGGGGAGCTGTTTTTT
CDR3aa: CASSDRGGGGELFF
j_gene: TRBJ2-2
abundance: .
v_gene: TRBV19
d_gene: TRBD1
len: 14

CDR3nt: TGTGCCACCAGCAGAGAAACGGGGTCCTACGAGCAGTACTTC
CDR3aa: CATSRETGSYEQYF
j_gene: TRBJ2-7
abundance: .
v_gene: TRBV15
d_gene: .
len: 14

CDR3nt: TGTGCCAGCAGCTTGGTTCCGAGCGGGAGGCGGGAGCAGTACTTC
CDR3aa: CASSLVPSGRREQYF
j_gene: TRBJ2-7
abundance: .
v_gene: TRBV5-4
d_gene: TRBD2
len: 15

CDR3nt: TGCAGCGTCGCAGACAGGGTGAGGGGCTACACCTTC
CDR3aa: CSVADRVRGYTF
j_gene: TRBJ1-2
abundance: .
v_gene: TRBV29-1
d_gene: TRBD1
len: 12

CDR3nt: TGCGCCAGCAGTGGACTAGCGGGAGGGCCAAGATCCTACAATGAGCAGTTCTTC
CDR3aa: CASSGLAGGPRSYNEQFF
j_gene: TRBJ2-1
abundance: .
v_gene: TRBV10-2
d_gene: TRBD2
len: 18

CDR3nt: TGTGCCAGCAGCTTGGCGTCAGGGGAGGGCTACGAGCAGTACTTC
CDR3aa: CASSLASGEGYEQYF
j_gene: TRBJ2-7
abundance: .
v_gene: TRBV5-5
d_gene: .
len: 15

CDR3nt: TGTGCCAGCAGTGGGGGGGGATACGAGACCCAGTACTTC
CDR3aa: CASSGGGYETQYF
j_gene: TRBJ2-5
abundance: .
v_gene: TRBV28
d_gene: TRBD2
len: 13

CDR3nt: TGTGCCAGCAGCTTGGCGCTTGTCGGGGTAGGTGGCTACACCTTC
CDR3aa: CASSLALVGVGGYTF
j_gene: TRBJ1-2
abundance: .
v_gene: TRBV5-4
d_gene: .
len: 15

CDR3nt: TGCGCCAGCAGCACCGACGGCAGCTCTGGAAACACCATATATTTT
CDR3aa: CASSTDGSSGNTIYF
j_gene: TRBJ1-3
abundance: .
v_gene: TRBV5-1
d_gene: .
len: 15

CDR3nt: TGTGCCAGCTCACCTAAATCGCGGGGGTTTAATGAAAAACTGTTTTTT
CDR3aa: CASSPKSRGFNEKLFF
j_gene: TRBJ1-4
abundance: .
v_gene: TRBV18
d_gene: .
len: 16

CDR3nt: TGTGCCAGCTCACCGTCAGGGGATTCCTACGAGCAGTACTTC
CDR3aa: CASSPSGDSYEQYF
j_gene: TRBJ2-7
abundance: once
v_gene: TRBV18
d_gene: .
len: 14

CDR3nt: TGTGCCAGCTCACTTTCCCTCCTAGGTAACACTGAAGCTTTCTTT
CDR3aa: CASSLSLLGNTEAFF
j_gene: TRBJ1-1
abundance: .
v_gene: TRBV18
d_gene: .
len: 15

CDR3nt: TGTGCCAGCAACCCCACCTCTGGGGCCAACGTCCTGACTTTC
CDR3aa: CASNPTSGANVLTF
j_gene: TRBJ2-6
abundance: .
v_gene: TRBV6-1
d_gene: .
len: 14

CDR3nt: TGTGCCAGCAGAGCCGTTGGGACCACCGGGGAGCTGTTTTTT
CDR3aa: CASRAVGTTGELFF
j_gene: TRBJ2-2
abundance: .
v_gene: TRBV25-1
d_gene: .
len: 14

CDR3nt: TGTGCCAGCAGCTTAGTTACAGGGGCTGGGAAGAACACTGAAGCTTTCTTT
CDR3aa: CASSLVTGAGKNTEAFF
j_gene: TRBJ1-1
abundance: .
v_gene: TRBV7-9
d_gene: TRBD1
len: 17

CDR3nt: TGTGCCAGCAGCCCCGGGACAGTGAATGAAAAACTGTTTTTT
CDR3aa: CASSPGTVNEKLFF
j_gene: TRBJ1-4
abundance: .
v_gene: TRBV5-6
d_gene: TRBD1
len: 14

CDR3nt: TGTGCCAGCAGTGAATCCGGACTAGCGGGAGCGGACGAGCAGTACTTC
CDR3aa: CASSESGLAGADEQYF
j_gene: TRBJ2-7
abundance: .
v_gene: TRBV25-1
d_gene: TRBD2
len: 16

CDR3nt: TGTGCCAGCCCATGTCCCGGGACTAGCGGGAGGCGGAATGAGCAGTTCTTC
CDR3aa: CASPCPGTSGRRNEQFF
j_gene: TRBJ2-1
abundance: .
v_gene: TRBV9
d_gene: TRBD2
len: 17

CDR3nt: TGTGCCAGCAGCTTGGTTCTAGCGGGATTCGCCTACGAGCAGTACTTC
CDR3aa: CASSLVLAGFAYEQYF
j_gene: TRBJ2-7
abundance: .
v_gene: TRBV5-6
d_gene: TRBD2
len: 16

CDR3nt: TGTGCCAGCTCACCACCGCGGACTAGAGGATCCTACGAGCAGTACTTC
CDR3aa: CASSPPRTRGSYEQYF
j_gene: TRBJ2-7
abundance: .
v_gene: TRBV18
d_gene: TRBD2
len: 16

CDR3nt: TGTGCCAGCAGTTTATGGGGAGGGCTTGGAGGAAACACCATATATTTT
CDR3aa: CASSLWGGLGGNTIYF
j_gene: TRBJ1-3
abundance: .
v_gene: TRBV28
d_gene: .
len: 16

CDR3nt: TGTGCCAGCAGCCTACAAAGGAACACTGAAGCTTTCTTT
CDR3aa: CASSLQRNTEAFF
j_gene: TRBJ1-1
abundance: once
v_gene: TRBV9
d_gene: .
len: 13

CDR3nt: TGCGCCAGCAGCTTCGGGGGGGCGTCAACTAATGAAAAACTGTTTTTT
CDR3aa: CASSFGGASTNEKLFF
j_gene: TRBJ1-4
abundance: once
v_gene: TRBV5-1
d_gene: .
len: 16

CDR3nt: TGCAGCGTTGGGATGAGCGGGAGTTTATCCGGGGAGCTGTTTTTT
CDR3aa: CSVGMSGSLSGELFF
j_gene: TRBJ2-2
abundance: .
v_gene: TRBV29-1
d_gene: TRBD2
len: 15